The clone carrying this TCR beta chain was detected only once. Its antigen remains unidentified. Samples were assayed with immunoSEQ v3.0 at survey level. For every sample, sequencing targeted roughly 40,000-50,000 T-cell genomes. Using immunoSEQ multiplex PCR, the repertoire was profiled, and TCRdb retains in-frame clones only, with some absent. The sample has tens of thousands of clones; approximately 94% are singletons. The source of the sample is a study of long-term antiretroviral therapy in people with HIV. Study outcomes and limitations: It was not possible to obtain data on ART adherence, viral resistance or therapy changes.

The germline CDR1 and CDR2 sequences are SGHRS and YFSETQ. V was clipped by 0 bases and J by 6 bases; unmatched bases: 3. CDR3 length: 14 amino acids. The TCR was taken from a man in his fifties with HIV. The V and J genes are TRBV5-1 and TRBJ1-2, with 9 bases lining up with TRBD1. The source was unsorted PBMCs, collected just over 7.3 years after starting antiretroviral therapy. The DNA for the CDR3 is TGCGCCAGCAGCTTGGAGGGACAGGGCCATGGCTACACCTTC. The encoded protein is CASSLEGQGHGYTF. Together with reference TRBV5-1 and TRBJ1-2, the CDR3 gives the full variable domain: KAGVTQTPRYLIKTRGQQVTLSCSPISGHRSVSWYQQTPGQGLQFLFEYFSETQRNKGNFPGRFSGRQFSNSRSEMNVSTLELGDSALYLCASSLEGQGHGYTFGSGTRLTVV.